The rows below give T cell receptor beta chains drawn from one sample of a study of OX40 agonist ivuxolimab in advanced cancers. Generated by immunoSEQ multiplex PCR, the TCRdb table keeps only in-frame clones and is missing some. The sample yields around 94,000 clones, roughly 88% seen once. Sequenced material: CD4+ or CD8+ T cells sorted from blood, taken in a trial of the OX40 agonist ivuxolimab. The receptor set was obtained from an adult with an advanced solid tumor such as melanoma, head and neck, liver or kidney cancer. CDR3s include the opening cysteine and the closing phenylalanine or tryptophan. D genes are given only for firm matches. The size of a clone is reported for some rows only, either as once, few or many, or as a class for expanded clones.

TRBJ2-7 TRBV15 once TRBD1 CATSTGQGTEAYEQYF TGTGCCACCAGCACCGGACAGGGGACGGAGGCCTACGAGCAGTACTTC
TRBJ2-7 TRBV28 . . CASSLDYEQYF TGTGCCAGCAGTTTAGACTACGAGCAGTACTTC
TRBJ2-7 TRBV11-3 . . CASGLGGEQYF TGTGCCAGCGGATTAGGGGGCGAGCAGTACTTC
TRBJ2-3 TRBV4-1 once . CASSQERLYTDTQYF TGCGCCAGCAGCCAAGAAAGGCTATACACAGATACGCAGTATTTT
TRBJ2-3 TRBV27 . TRBD2 CASSFLRAGGPDTQYF TGTGCCAGCAGTTTCTTGAGGGCGGGAGGGCCGGATACGCAGTATTTT
TRBJ2-1 TRBV9 . TRBD2 CASSVGWLAGGSSYNEQFF TGTGCCAGCAGCGTAGGATGGCTAGCGGGGGGGAGCTCCTACAATGAGCAGTTCTTC
TRBJ2-1 TRBV28 . . CASNPGPAAYNEQFF TGTGCCAGCAATCCGGGACCTGCAGCCTACAATGAGCAGTTCTTC
TRBJ2-7 TRBV5-1 . . CASSEGASYEQYF TGCGCCAGCAGCGAAGGAGCCTCCTACGAGCAGTACTTC
TRBJ2-2 TRBV5-4 . . CASSLRVDTGELFF TGTGCCAGCAGCTTGAGAGTGGACACCGGGGAGCTGTTTTTT
TRBJ2-7 TRBV28 . TRBD1 CASIPAGDRQGYEQYF TGTGCCAGCATCCCCGCCGGGGACAGGCAAGGCTACGAGCAGTACTTC
TRBJ2-7 TRBV19 . . CASSRTDNSYEQYF TGTGCCAGTAGTCGGACGGACAACTCCTACGAGCAGTACTTC
TRBJ2-1 TRBV4-2 . TRBD2 CASSQRGRENNEQFF TGTGCCAGCAGCCAACGCGGGAGGGAAAACAATGAGCAGTTCTTC
TRBJ2-3 TRBV19 . . CASSQGSGWDTQYF TGTGCCAGCTCTCAGGGGTCGGGCTGGGATACGCAGTATTTT
TRBJ1-1 TRBV6-5 . . CASTPGAGTEAFF TGTGCCAGCACCCCGGGGGCTGGAACTGAAGCTTTCTTT
TRBJ2-2 TRBV5-1 . TRBD2 CASSLVAGGNTGELFF TGCGCCAGCAGCTTGGTAGCGGGAGGGAACACCGGGGAGCTGTTTTTT
TRBJ2-3 TRBV6-5 . TRBD2 CASSPGLAGADTQYF TGTGCCAGCAGCCCGGGACTAGCGGGAGCAGATACGCAGTATTTT
TRBJ2-6 TRBV18 . . CASLFTEQSGANVLTF TGTGCCAGCCTATTCACAGAACAATCTGGGGCCAACGTCCTGACTTTC